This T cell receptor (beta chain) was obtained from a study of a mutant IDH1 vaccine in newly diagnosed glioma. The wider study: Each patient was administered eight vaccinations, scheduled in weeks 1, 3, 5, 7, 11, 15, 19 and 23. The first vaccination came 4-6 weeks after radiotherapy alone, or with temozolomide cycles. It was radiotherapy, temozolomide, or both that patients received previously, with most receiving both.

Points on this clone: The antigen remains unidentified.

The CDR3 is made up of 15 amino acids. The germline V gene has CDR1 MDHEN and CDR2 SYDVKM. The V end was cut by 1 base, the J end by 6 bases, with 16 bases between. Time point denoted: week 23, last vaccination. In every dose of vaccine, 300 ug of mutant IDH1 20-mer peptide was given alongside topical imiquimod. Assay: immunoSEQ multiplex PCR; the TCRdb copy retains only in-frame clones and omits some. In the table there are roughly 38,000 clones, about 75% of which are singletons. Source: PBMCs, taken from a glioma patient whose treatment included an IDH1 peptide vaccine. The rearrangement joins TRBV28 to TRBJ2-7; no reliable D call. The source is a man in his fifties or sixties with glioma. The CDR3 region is CASSLSGRRAPEQYF. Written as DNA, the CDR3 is TGTGCCAGCAGTTTATCCGGCAGAAGGGCCCCCGAGCAGTACTTC.